This TCR beta chain was profiled in a study of human T cells and chemical hapten exposure. Overall study context: While the approximately 24-week study was under way, patients received diphenylcyclopropenone on the scalp every week.

Time point given: patch test 3, about 24 weeks after DPC sensitization. Treatment: therapeutic diphenylcyclopropenone sensitization with weekly scalp DPC. Total RNA was isolated from whole blood that had not been fractionated. Germline V gives CDR1 MNHEY, CDR2 SVGEGT. This CDR3 comprises 11 residues. V lost 5 bases and J lost 4, with 3 bases in between. Library construction involved attaching unique molecular identifiers to individual cDNA molecules, which allowed quantitative, reproducible TCR counting. Using its own MiXCR run on the RACE reads, TCRdb lists one record per CDR3 protein. Here the sample spans tens of thousands of distinct CDR3 sequences, approximately 9.5% being singletons. Study-wide findings and caveats: Expanded TCRs showed more large CDR3 clusters than pre-sensitization or healthy control sets. With patch test score, the counts of PT1 expanded TCRs showed a positive correlation.

On this clonotype itself: Its target is unknown.

This TCR was recovered from a man in his fifties with alopecia areata. Some clones in this sample may be carry-over from other donors' samples. The chain has TRBV6-2 or TRBV6-3 and TRBJ2-1; D not resolved. Specimen: whole blood, collected in connection with sensitization to the hapten diphenylcyclopropenone (DPC). The CDR3 sequence is CASSQYNEQFF. The CDR3 nucleotides read TGTGCCAGCAGTCAATACAATGAGCAGTTCTTC.